These T cell receptor beta chains were read from a single sample in a study of blood T cell repertoires in COVID-19. Data came from immunoSEQ multiplex PCR; TCRdb stores just in-frame clones and leaves some out. In the table there are a few hundred thousand clones, around four fifths of which are singletons. Source material: peripheral blood. The origin of the receptors is a woman older than 75 with active or convalescent COVID-19. The CDR3 runs from the conserved cysteine through the conserved F or W. The order of the fields is V gene, J gene, CDR3 protein.

TRBV7-9	TRBJ2-2	CASSLGDRDTGELFF
TRBV5-1	TRBJ2-7	CASSPGTDLRGQYF
TRBV30	TRBJ2-2	CAWSRLAGNTGELFF
TRBV6-5	TRBJ1-1	CASSYSRNEAFF
TRBV7-3	TRBJ1-5	CASSLPQGVFGDSNQPQHF
TRBV7-3	TRBJ2-5	CASAPTREDKTQYF
TRBV7-8	TRBJ1-1	CASSWDRGRGGAFF
TRBV19	TRBJ2-1	CASSIEGGYRSYNEQFF
TRBV9	TRBJ2-3	CASSVAGGHSTDTQYF
TRBV11-2	TRBJ1-3	CASSPPGVGNTIYF
TRBV7-3	TRBJ2-2	CASSRQGNTGELFF
TRBV20-1	TRBJ2-5	CSASRGTLKQETQYF
TRBV6-5	TRBJ1-2	CASSYSEGYTF
TRBV7-3	TRBJ2-3	CASSSGTNTDTQYF
TRBV7-2	TRBJ2-3	CASSLSDTQYF
TRBV5-4	TRBJ2-3	CASSSQARGSTDTQYF
TRBV5-1	TRBJ1-1	CASSDPGGAGTEAFF